One sample yielded the 5 T cell receptor beta chains listed below, sequenced in a study of blood T cells in healthy people across ages. The second PCR ran roughly 7 to 12 cycles with a sample-barcoded 5' primer and J-beta primers. A single record per CDR3 protein comes from TCRdb applying MiXCR to the 5' RACE reads. The sample holds some 1,000,000 distinct CDR3 sequences, under 30% seen once. These data also formed part of another study, on T cells of mothers and their children.

The sequencing input was blood. The receptors here all came from a girl aged 2 to 9 in good health.

J is TRBJ2-5 and V is TRBV25-1; D uncertain. Trimming stripped 3 bases from V and 5 bases from J, with 10 bases between. Germline V gene data show CDR1 as MGHDK and CDR2 as SYGVNS. This CDR3 is built from 13 residues. CDR3 residues: CASSDISKETQYF. CDR3 coding DNA: TGTGCCAGCAGTGATATAAGTAAGGAGACCCAGTACTTC.

The chain couples TRBV2 to TRBJ2-2; 7 bases are shared with TRBD1. Germline values: CDR1 SNHLY, CDR2 FYNNEI. The CDR3 contains 15 residues. Trimming removed 8 bases from V and 3 bases from J; junction bases left unmatched: 9. The CDR3 here is CASFDRETYTGELFF. Here the CDR3 DNA reads TGTGCCAGCTTCGACAGGGAAACTTACACCGGGGAGCTGTTTTTT.

The chain uses TRBV4-1 and TRBJ2-5; 8 bases map to TRBD2. The V gene's germline CDR1 is MGHRA and CDR2 YSYEKL. This CDR3 has 17 amino acids. V shed 0 bases, J shed 1 base, and the junction held 7 bases outside the gene matches. The CDR3 bases are TGCGCCAGCAGCCAAGAGGCAGCGGGAGATTCCCAAGAGACCCAGTACTTC. Protein sequence: CASSQEAAGDSQETQYF.

The CDR3 DNA follows: TGCGCCAGCAGCCCTCAAGGGGACACCTACGAGCAGTACTTC. It encodes CASSPQGDTYEQYF. V is TRBV5-1 and J is TRBJ2-7; TRBD1 is a possible D gene (6 bases). Looked up from germline, CDR1 is SGHRS and CDR2 is YFSETQ. CDR3 length: 14 amino acids. Trimming shortened V by 4 bases and J by 2 bases, and 13 bases separated the two germline ends.

This clonotype was counted between two and nine times. The chain combines TRBV29-1 with TRBJ1-5; TRBD1 is a possible D gene (6 bases). Between the trimmed V and J ends, which lost 6 bases and 1 base, there was a span of 13 bases. Germline CDR1 and CDR2: SQVTM and ANQGSEA. The CDR3 totals 14 residues. The CDR3 bases are TGCAGCGTGCGTCAAGGGGGAAGCAATCAGCCCCAGCATTTT. It yields the protein CSVRQGGSNQPQHF.